The rows below give T cell receptor beta chains drawn from one sample of a study of cytomegalovirus exposure and HLA in healthy donors. This table comes from immunoSEQ multiplex PCR, and its TCRdb copy is limited to in-frame clones, with some not included. The repertoire has 150,000 to 200,000 clones, around 87% of them found once; the top ten carry 1.5% to 2%. The specimen sequenced was PBMCs. The receptor source for this set is a woman aged 18-35 years in good health and CMV-seronegative. The conserved cysteine and the conserved F or W are not part of the CDR3 here. Fields, in order: V gene, clone size, CDR3 length, CDR3 protein. Part of the rows lack a size; the others show once, few, many or a class for expanded clones.

V: TRBV18
size: .
length: 13
CDR3: ASSPPGGAKNIQY

V: TRBV7-3
size: once
length: 19
CDR3: ASTAPWSRRLSSASYNEQF

V: TRBV30
size: .
length: 11
CDR3: AWSTGWGYGYT

V: TRBV10-3
size: few
length: 12
CDR3: AIKGLSSTDTQY

V: TRBV5-1
size: .
length: 11
CDR3: ASSPGPRGGYT

V: TRBV5-1
size: .
length: 16
CDR3: ASSSTPSGLAGLNEQF

V: TRBV30
size: .
length: 14
CDR3: ALWGLAGGPENEQF

V: TRBV2
size: .
length: 14
CDR3: ASSVRAGGSTDTQY

V: TRBV6-5
size: .
length: 13
CDR3: ASRRFSGGASEQY

V: TRBV7-6
size: .
length: 14
CDR3: ASSPWDRAVKNIQY

V: TRBV2
size: .
length: 10
CDR3: ASSGQGIEAF

V: TRBV28
size: .
length: 16
CDR3: ASSSPEAGLLGIRGYT

V: TRBV19
size: .
length: 13
CDR3: ASSASGTGRPEQY

V: TRBV7-9
size: .
length: 13
CDR3: ASSQALAGVGEQF

V: TRBV28
size: .
length: 22
CDR3: ASSPRRLAGGDHPWALDTGELF

V: TRBV30
size: .
length: 11
CDR3: AWSEREGQPQH

V: TRBV15
size: .
length: 13
CDR3: ATSRTSGGANEQF

V: TRBV27
size: .
length: 14
CDR3: ASSLLGQGVPTEAF

V: TRBV4-1
size: .
length: 14
CDR3: ASSHKAGGLSDTQY

V: TRBV6-1
size: .
length: 13
CDR3: ASSEVGDSYNEQF

V: TRBV2
size: .
length: 10
CDR3: ARKGAGNTIY

V: TRBV6-6
size: few
length: 12
CDR3: ASRGGLASREQY

V: TRBV6-5
size: .
length: 11
CDR3: ACRGGGTGEQY

V: TRBV10-3
size: .
length: 12
CDR3: AITAGGVRETQY

V: TRBV7-9
size: .
length: 14
CDR3: ASSLASGGYYNEQF

V: TRBV4-1
size: .
length: 15
CDR3: ASSQFNSMSSYNEQF

V: TRBV28
size: .
length: 11
CDR3: ASRDPGQGKAF

V: TRBV5-1
size: once
length: 9
CDR3: ASSSSGGSY

V: TRBV11-3
size: .
length: 12
CDR3: ASSLGHTNYGYT

V: TRBV18
size: .
length: 12
CDR3: ASSPNGAVYGYT

V: TRBV29-1
size: once
length: 10
CDR3: SARTDRAEAF

V: TRBV6-5
size: .
length: 11
CDR3: ATSGTSGAEQF

V: TRBV4-2
size: .
length: 11
CDR3: ASSQDIAYEQY

V: TRBV5-1
size: few
length: 13
CDR3: ASSQGAGGYTEAF

V: TRBV5-1
size: .
length: 13
CDR3: ASSLLAGDQETQY

V: TRBV7-7
size: .
length: 14
CDR3: ASSPYPVGLNEKLF

V: TRBV10-1
size: .
length: 14
CDR3: ARSTECRDTENIQY

V: TRBV9
size: .
length: 16
CDR3: ASSVGPSGAGASNEQF

V: TRBV11-1
size: .
length: 13
CDR3: ASALGSPPGNEQF

V: TRBV29-1
size: .
length: 10
CDR3: SVESVNTEAF

V: TRBV5-1
size: .
length: 13
CDR3: ASSLAGTRAYEQY

V: TRBV10-2
size: .
length: 12
CDR3: ASSPGTGVGGYT